This is a list of T cell receptor beta chains from one sample in a study of T-cell reconstitution after alpha-beta-depleted transplantation in children. Each CDR3 protein is one row after TCRdb ran MiXCR on the PCR reads. The sample comprises about 610,000 distinct CDR3 sequences, under 12% of which are singletons, and 4% to 5% rests with the top ten. The sample was PBMCs from the stem cell graft donor, taken from the stem cell graft. The receptors here all came from a human donor who donated a stem cell graft to a child with acute myeloid leukemia. CDR3s include the opening cysteine and the closing phenylalanine or tryptophan. Each record gives: D gene, clone size, V gene, J gene, CDR3 DNA, CDR3 protein. The D gene is left open where the match is weak. Clone size is shown for a subset of rows, as once, few, many or a class of expanded clone.

D gene: TRBD2; clone size: many; V gene: TRBV20-1; J gene: TRBJ2-1; CDR3 DNA: TGCAGTGCTAGACTAGCGGGAGGGTCTACTGAGCAGTTCTTC; CDR3 protein: CSARLAGGSTEQFF
D gene: TRBD2; clone size: many; V gene: TRBV4-3; J gene: TRBJ2-2; CDR3 DNA: TGCGCCAGCAGCCAAGTTTCTAGCGGGAGGGGTATAACCGGGGAGCTGTTTTTT; CDR3 protein: CASSQVSSGRGITGELFF
D gene: TRBD1; clone size: -; V gene: TRBV28; J gene: TRBJ2-1; CDR3 DNA: TGTGCCAGCGACAGGGGGGCGCGATACAATGAGCAGTTCTTC; CDR3 protein: CASDRGARYNEQFF
D gene: TRBD1; clone size: -; V gene: TRBV6-2/TRBV6-3; J gene: TRBJ1-6; CDR3 DNA: TGTGCCAGCAACCAGGGGGCCACCCTCCACTTT; CDR3 protein: CASNQGATLHF
D gene: -; clone size: -; V gene: TRBV7-2; J gene: TRBJ2-3; CDR3 DNA: TGTGCCAGCAGCTTATTAGGCAGGGAAGCAGATACGCAGTATTTT; CDR3 protein: CASSLLGREADTQYF
D gene: -; clone size: few; V gene: TRBV7-9; J gene: TRBJ1-3; CDR3 DNA: TGTGCCAGCAGCTTATGGTCACGAAGGGCTTCGGACTCTGGAAACACCATATATTTT; CDR3 protein: CASSLWSRRASDSGNTIYF
D gene: -; clone size: many; V gene: TRBV20-1; J gene: TRBJ2-3; CDR3 DNA: TGCAGTGCTAGACGGGCTAACACCGGAGATACGCAGTATTTT; CDR3 protein: CSARRANTGDTQYF
D gene: -; clone size: few; V gene: TRBV29-1; J gene: TRBJ1-2; CDR3 DNA: TGCAGCGTCCGGAATGCCTGGGGCTACACCTTC; CDR3 protein: CSVRNAWGYTF
D gene: TRBD2; clone size: -; V gene: TRBV7-2; J gene: TRBJ2-3; CDR3 DNA: TGTGCCAGCAGCTCTTTAGCGGGGAGGAGCACAGATACGCAGTATTTT; CDR3 protein: CASSSLAGRSTDTQYF
D gene: TRBD1; clone size: -; V gene: TRBV12-3/TRBV12-4; J gene: TRBJ1-1; CDR3 DNA: TGTGCCGGCCGGGACAGGGGTGAAGCTTTCTTT; CDR3 protein: CAGRDRGEAFF
D gene: TRBD2; clone size: -; V gene: TRBV24-1; J gene: TRBJ2-1; CDR3 DNA: TGTGCCACCAGTGACAGCGGGACGGGGACCTACAATGAGCAGTTCTTC; CDR3 protein: CATSDSGTGTYNEQFF
D gene: -; clone size: few; V gene: TRBV29-1; J gene: TRBJ1-1; CDR3 DNA: TGCAGCGTCCGAACGAGGCGGAGGGATGAAGCTTTCTTT; CDR3 protein: CSVRTRRRDEAFF
D gene: TRBD2; clone size: many; V gene: TRBV12-3/TRBV12-4; J gene: TRBJ2-2; CDR3 DNA: TGTGCCAGCAGCTATGGGACTAGCGTTCTCACCGGGGAGCTGTTTTTT; CDR3 protein: CASSYGTSVLTGELFF
D gene: TRBD2; clone size: -; V gene: TRBV11-2; J gene: TRBJ2-3; CDR3 DNA: TGTGCCAGCACCCCCCGGACTAGCGGGAACGGGGGCACAGATACGCAGTATTTT; CDR3 protein: CASTPRTSGNGGTDTQYF
D gene: -; clone size: few; V gene: TRBV28; J gene: TRBJ1-5; CDR3 DNA: TGTGCCAGCAGGATACTGGGGCAGGGGAATCAGCCCCAGCATTTT; CDR3 protein: CASRILGQGNQPQHF
D gene: -; clone size: few; V gene: TRBV5-1; J gene: TRBJ2-7; CDR3 DNA: TGCGCCAGCAGCTTGGGGTACGGGAGCTCCTACGAGCAGTACTTC; CDR3 protein: CASSLGYGSSYEQYF
D gene: TRBD1; clone size: many; V gene: TRBV20-1; J gene: TRBJ1-1; CDR3 DNA: TGCAGTGCTGTACAGGGGATGAACACTGAAGCTTTCTTT; CDR3 protein: CSAVQGMNTEAFF
D gene: TRBD1; clone size: many; V gene: TRBV5-1; J gene: TRBJ1-2; CDR3 DNA: TGCGCCAGCAGTAAGGACAGGGTTGGTGGCTACACCTTC; CDR3 protein: CASSKDRVGGYTF
D gene: TRBD1; clone size: many; V gene: TRBV29-1; J gene: TRBJ1-1; CDR3 DNA: TGCGCATGCACCACAGGGGGGCGAAACACTGAAGCTTTCTTT; CDR3 protein: CACTTGGRNTEAFF
D gene: TRBD1; clone size: few; V gene: TRBV5-1; J gene: TRBJ1-2; CDR3 DNA: TGCGCCAGCAGCTTGGTCGGGACAGGCTCTAATGGCTACACCTTC; CDR3 protein: CASSLVGTGSNGYTF
D gene: -; clone size: -; V gene: TRBV7-9; J gene: TRBJ2-3; CDR3 DNA: TGTGCCAGCAGCTCCATTAACTCCGGGAGATCAGATACGCAGTATTTT; CDR3 protein: CASSSINSGRSDTQYF
D gene: TRBD2; clone size: few; V gene: TRBV4-2; J gene: TRBJ2-5; CDR3 DNA: TGTGCCAGCAGCCTGAGCGGGCGCGGGAGGGGGGAAGAGACCCAGTACTTC; CDR3 protein: CASSLSGRGRGEETQYF
D gene: TRBD2; clone size: -; V gene: TRBV7-2; J gene: TRBJ2-7; CDR3 DNA: TGTGCCAGCGCTAGCGGGATGTACGAGCAGTACTTC; CDR3 protein: CASASGMYEQYF
D gene: TRBD1; clone size: -; V gene: TRBV7-9; J gene: TRBJ2-7; CDR3 DNA: TGTGCCAGCAGCTCCGTCTGGACAGGGGGATCCTACGAGCAGTACTTC; CDR3 protein: CASSSVWTGGSYEQYF
D gene: TRBD1; clone size: few; V gene: TRBV10-2; J gene: TRBJ2-4; CDR3 DNA: TGCGCCAGCAGCGCCGGGGACAGGGGAGACATTCAGTACTTC; CDR3 protein: CASSAGDRGDIQYF
D gene: -; clone size: few; V gene: TRBV25-1; J gene: TRBJ2-3; CDR3 DNA: TGTGCCAGCAGTGCTCGTTTTACTGGCACAGATACGCAGTATTTT; CDR3 protein: CASSARFTGTDTQYF
D gene: -; clone size: -; V gene: TRBV7-9; J gene: TRBJ2-5; CDR3 DNA: TGTGCCAGCAGCTACGGGGCTGGCTACGAGACCCAGTACTTC; CDR3 protein: CASSYGAGYETQYF
D gene: TRBD2; clone size: few; V gene: TRBV28; J gene: TRBJ2-1; CDR3 DNA: TGTGCCAGCAGCCCGTTTTTAGCGGGAGTGTACAATGAGCAGTTCTTC; CDR3 protein: CASSPFLAGVYNEQFF
D gene: -; clone size: few; V gene: TRBV29-1; J gene: TRBJ2-1; CDR3 DNA: TGCAGCGTTGAACGGTTAAATGAGCAGTTCTTC; CDR3 protein: CSVERLNEQFF
D gene: -; clone size: few; V gene: TRBV24-1; J gene: TRBJ2-1; CDR3 DNA: TGTGCCACACAACAAGGACCCCTCTACAATGAGCAGTTCTTC; CDR3 protein: CATQQGPLYNEQFF
D gene: -; clone size: many; V gene: TRBV4-1; J gene: TRBJ1-6; CDR3 DNA: TGCGCCAGCAGCCGGCTACAGGGACGGGATTCACCCCTCCACTTT; CDR3 protein: CASSRLQGRDSPLHF